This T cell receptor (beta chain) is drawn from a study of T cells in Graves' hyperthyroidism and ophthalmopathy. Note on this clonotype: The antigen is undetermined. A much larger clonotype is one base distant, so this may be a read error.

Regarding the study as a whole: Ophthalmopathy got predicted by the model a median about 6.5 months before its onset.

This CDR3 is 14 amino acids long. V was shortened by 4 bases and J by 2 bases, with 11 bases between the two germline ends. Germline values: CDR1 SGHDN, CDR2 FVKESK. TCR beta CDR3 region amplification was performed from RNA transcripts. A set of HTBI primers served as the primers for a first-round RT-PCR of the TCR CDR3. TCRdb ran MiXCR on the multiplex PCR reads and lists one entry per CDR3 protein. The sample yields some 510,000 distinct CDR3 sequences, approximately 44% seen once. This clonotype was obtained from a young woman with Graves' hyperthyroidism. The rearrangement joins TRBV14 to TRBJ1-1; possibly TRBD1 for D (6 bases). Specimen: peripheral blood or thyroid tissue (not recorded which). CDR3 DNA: TGTGCCAGCAGCCCCCCGGGGGCTAACACTGAAGCTTTCTTT. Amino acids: CASSPPGANTEAFF.